This TCR beta chain was identified during a study of blood T cells in healthy people across ages. Study at large: With template switching, about one barcoded beta molecule was captured per two T cells.

Then a second PCR, running about 6 to 12 cycles, was carried out with a sample-barcoded 5' primer and a J-beta primer mix. TCRdb re-called the 5' RACE reads through MiXCR, storing one row per CDR3 protein. The repertoire holds roughly 1,800,000 distinct CDR3 sequences, with around half as singletons. This clonotype was found a few times. Source material: blood. This clonotype originated in a woman between 35 and 50 years old in good health.

The CDR3 spells CASGLDAVQETQYF. CDR3 sequence (DNA): TGTGCCAGTGGACTGGACGCGGTACAAGAGACCCAGTACTTC. The chain carries TRBV6-2 or TRBV6-3 and TRBJ2-5; D possibly corresponds to TRBD2 (5 bases). From germline, CDR1 is MNHEY and CDR2 SVGEGT. The V end was cut by 9 bases, the J end by 2 bases, with 16 bases between. CDR3 size: 14 residues.